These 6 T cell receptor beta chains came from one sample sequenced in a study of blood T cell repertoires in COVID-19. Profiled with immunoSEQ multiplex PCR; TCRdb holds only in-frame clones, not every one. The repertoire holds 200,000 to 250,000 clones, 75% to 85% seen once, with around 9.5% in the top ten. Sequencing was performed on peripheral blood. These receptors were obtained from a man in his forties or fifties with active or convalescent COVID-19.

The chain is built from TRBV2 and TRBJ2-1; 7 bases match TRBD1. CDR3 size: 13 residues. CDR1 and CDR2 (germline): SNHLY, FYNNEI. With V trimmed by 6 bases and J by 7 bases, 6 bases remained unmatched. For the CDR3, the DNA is TGTGCCAGCAGGGAGACAGGGTTAAATGAGCAGTTCTTC. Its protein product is CASRETGLNEQFF.

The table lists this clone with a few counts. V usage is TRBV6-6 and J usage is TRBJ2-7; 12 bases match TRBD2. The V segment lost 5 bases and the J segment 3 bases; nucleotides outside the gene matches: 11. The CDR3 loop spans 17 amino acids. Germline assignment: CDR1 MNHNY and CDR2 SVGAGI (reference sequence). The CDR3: CASSPLSSGRDGYEQYF. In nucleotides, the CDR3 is TGTGCCAGCAGTCCACTCTCTAGCGGGAGGGACGGCTACGAGCAGTACTTC.

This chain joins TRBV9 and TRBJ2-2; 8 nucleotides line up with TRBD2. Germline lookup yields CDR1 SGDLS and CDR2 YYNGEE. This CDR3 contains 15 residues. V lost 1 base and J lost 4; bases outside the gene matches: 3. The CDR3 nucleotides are TGTGCCAGCAGCGTACGGCTAGCGGGCACCGGGGAGCTGTTTTTT. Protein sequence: CASSVRLAGTGELFF.

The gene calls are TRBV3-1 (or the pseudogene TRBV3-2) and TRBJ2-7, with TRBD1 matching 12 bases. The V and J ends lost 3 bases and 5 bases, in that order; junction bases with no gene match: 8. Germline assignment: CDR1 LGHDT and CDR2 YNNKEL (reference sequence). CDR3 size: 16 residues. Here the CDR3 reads CASSQPRGQGAHEQYF. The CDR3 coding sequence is TGTGCCAGCAGCCAGCCTCGGGGACAGGGGGCCCACGAGCAGTACTTC.

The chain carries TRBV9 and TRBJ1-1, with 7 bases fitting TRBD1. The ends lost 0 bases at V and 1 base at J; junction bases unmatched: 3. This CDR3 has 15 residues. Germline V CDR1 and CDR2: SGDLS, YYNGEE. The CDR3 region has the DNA TGTGCCAGCAGCGTAGCCTCAGGGGGGAACACTGAAGCTTTCTTT. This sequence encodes CASSVASGGNTEAFF.

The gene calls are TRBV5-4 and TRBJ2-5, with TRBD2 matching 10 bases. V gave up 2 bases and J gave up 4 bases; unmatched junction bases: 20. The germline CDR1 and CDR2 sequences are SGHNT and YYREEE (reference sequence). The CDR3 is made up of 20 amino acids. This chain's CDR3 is CASSLAPAGGPPGLGETQYF. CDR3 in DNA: TGTGCCAGCAGCTTAGCTCCAGCGGGAGGGCCGCCGGGTTTGGGAGAGACCCAGTACTTC.